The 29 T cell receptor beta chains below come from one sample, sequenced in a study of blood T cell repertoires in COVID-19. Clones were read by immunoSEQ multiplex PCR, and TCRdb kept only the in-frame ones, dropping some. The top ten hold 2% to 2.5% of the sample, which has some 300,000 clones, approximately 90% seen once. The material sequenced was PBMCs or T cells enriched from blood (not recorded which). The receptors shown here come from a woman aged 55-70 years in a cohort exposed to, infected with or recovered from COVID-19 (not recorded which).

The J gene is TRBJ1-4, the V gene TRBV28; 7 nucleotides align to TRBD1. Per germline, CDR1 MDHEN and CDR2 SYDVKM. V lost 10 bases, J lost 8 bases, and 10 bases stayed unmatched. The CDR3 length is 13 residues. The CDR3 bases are TGTGCCACTACCCGCGGGACAGACGAAAAACTGTTTTTT. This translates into CATTRGTDEKLFF.

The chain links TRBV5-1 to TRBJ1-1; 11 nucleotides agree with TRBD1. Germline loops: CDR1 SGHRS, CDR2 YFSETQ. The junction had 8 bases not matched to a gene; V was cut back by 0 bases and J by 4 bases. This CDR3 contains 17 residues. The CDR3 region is CASSLESPGQGGTEAFF. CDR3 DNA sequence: TGCGCCAGCAGCTTGGAATCACCGGGACAGGGGGGCACTGAAGCTTTCTTT.

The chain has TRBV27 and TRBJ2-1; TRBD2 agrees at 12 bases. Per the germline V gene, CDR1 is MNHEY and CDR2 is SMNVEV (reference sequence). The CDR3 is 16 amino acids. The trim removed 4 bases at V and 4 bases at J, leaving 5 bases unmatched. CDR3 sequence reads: CASSSLTSGGYNEQFF. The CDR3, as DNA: TGTGCCAGCAGTTCCCTGACTAGCGGGGGTTACAATGAGCAGTTCTTC.

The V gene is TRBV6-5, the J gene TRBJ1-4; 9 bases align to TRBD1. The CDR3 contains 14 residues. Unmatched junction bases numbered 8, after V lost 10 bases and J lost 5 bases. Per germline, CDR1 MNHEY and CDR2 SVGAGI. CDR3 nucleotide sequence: TGTGCCATGGGGCCCGGGACAGGGAATGAAAAACTGTTTTTT. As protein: CAMGPGTGNEKLFF.

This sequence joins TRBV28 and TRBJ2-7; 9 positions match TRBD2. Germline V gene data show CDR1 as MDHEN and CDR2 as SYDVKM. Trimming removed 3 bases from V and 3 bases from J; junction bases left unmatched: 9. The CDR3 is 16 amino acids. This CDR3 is CASSFRGLAIFYEQYF. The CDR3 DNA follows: TGTGCCAGCAGTTTTAGAGGACTAGCGATATTCTACGAGCAGTACTTC.

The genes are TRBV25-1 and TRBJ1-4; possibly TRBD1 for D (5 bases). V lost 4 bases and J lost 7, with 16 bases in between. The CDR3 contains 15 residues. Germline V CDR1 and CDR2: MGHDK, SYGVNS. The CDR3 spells CASSGLGTRPEKLFF. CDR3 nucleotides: TGTGCCAGCAGTGGTTTGGGGACTCGACCTGAAAAACTGTTTTTT.

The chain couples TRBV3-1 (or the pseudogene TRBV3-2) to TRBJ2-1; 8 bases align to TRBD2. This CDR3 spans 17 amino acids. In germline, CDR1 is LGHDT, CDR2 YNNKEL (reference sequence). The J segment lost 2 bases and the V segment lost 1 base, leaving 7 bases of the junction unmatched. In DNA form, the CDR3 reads TGTGCCAGCAGCCAAGCCCCCTCAGCGGGAGCCTACAATGAGCAGTTCTTC. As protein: CASSQAPSAGAYNEQFF.

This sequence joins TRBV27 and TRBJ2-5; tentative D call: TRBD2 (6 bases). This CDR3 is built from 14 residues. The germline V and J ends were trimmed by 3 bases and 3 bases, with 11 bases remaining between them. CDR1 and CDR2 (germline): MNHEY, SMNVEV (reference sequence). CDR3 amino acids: CASSFRLGEETQYF. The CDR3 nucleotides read TGTGCCAGCAGTTTTCGACTAGGGGAAGAGACCCAGTACTTC.

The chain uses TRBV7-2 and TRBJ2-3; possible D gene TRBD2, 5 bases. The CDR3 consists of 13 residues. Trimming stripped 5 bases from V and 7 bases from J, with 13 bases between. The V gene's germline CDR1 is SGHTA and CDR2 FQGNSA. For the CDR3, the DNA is TGTGCCAGCAGCGACTATTTAGTAAATACGCAGTATTTT. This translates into CASSDYLVNTQYF. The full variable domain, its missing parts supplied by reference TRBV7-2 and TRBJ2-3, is GAGVSQSPSNKVTEKGKDVELRCDPISGHTALYWYRQSLGQGLEFLIYFQGNSAPDKSGLPSDRFSAERTGGSVSTLTIQRTQQEDSAVYLCASSDYLVNTQYFGPGTRLTVL.

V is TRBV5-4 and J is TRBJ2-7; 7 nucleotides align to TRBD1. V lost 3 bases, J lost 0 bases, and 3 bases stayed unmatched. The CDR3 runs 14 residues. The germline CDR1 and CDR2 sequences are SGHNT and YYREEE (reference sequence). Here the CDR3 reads CASSSRDSSYEQYF. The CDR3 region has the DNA TGTGCCAGCAGCTCTCGGGACAGCTCCTACGAGCAGTACTTC. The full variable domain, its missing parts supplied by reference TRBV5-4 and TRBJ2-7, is ETGVTQSPTHLIKTRGQQVTLRCSSQSGHNTVSWYQQALGQGPQFIFQYYREEENGRGNFPPRFSGLQFPNYSSELNVNALELDDSALYLCASSSRDSSYEQYFGPGTRLTVT.

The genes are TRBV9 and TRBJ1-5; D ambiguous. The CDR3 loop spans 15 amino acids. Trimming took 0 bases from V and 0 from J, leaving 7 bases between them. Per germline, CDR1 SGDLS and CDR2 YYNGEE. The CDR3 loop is CASSVGGDSNQPQHF. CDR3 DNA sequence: TGTGCCAGCAGCGTAGGAGGAGATAGCAATCAGCCCCAGCATTTT.

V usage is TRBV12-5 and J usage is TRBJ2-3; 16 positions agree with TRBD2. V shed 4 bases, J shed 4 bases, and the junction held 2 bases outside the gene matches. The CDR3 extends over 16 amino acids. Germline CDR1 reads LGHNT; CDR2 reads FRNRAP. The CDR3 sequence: CASGSGLAGGSDTQYF. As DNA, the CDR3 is TGTGCTAGTGGTTCGGGACTAGCGGGAGGGTCAGATACGCAGTATTTT.

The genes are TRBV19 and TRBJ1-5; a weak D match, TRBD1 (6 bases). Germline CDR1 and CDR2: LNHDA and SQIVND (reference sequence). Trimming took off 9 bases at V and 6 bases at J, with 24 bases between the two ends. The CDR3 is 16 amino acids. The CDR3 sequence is CASTTGLKSLGQPQHF. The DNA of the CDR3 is TGTGCCAGCACTACAGGGTTGAAATCCCTGGGTCAGCCCCAGCATTTT.

This CDR3 reads CASSEAGQLTSGNTIYF. CDR3 in DNA: TGTGCCAGCAGTGAAGCGGGGCAGCTGACCTCTGGAAACACCATATATTTT. V usage is TRBV2 and J usage is TRBJ1-3; TRBD1 is a possible D gene (5 bases). This CDR3 comprises 17 residues. Germline CDR1 SNHLY, CDR2 FYNNEI. Between the trimmed V and J ends, which lost 0 bases and 0 bases, there was a span of 12 bases.

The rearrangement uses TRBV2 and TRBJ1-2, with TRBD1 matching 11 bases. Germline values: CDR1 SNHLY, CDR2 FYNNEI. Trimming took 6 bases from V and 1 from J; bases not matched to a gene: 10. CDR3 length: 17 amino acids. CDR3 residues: CASSQTRTGGLNYGYTF. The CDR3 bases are TGTGCCAGCAGCCAAACACGGACAGGGGGCCTTAACTATGGCTACACCTTC.

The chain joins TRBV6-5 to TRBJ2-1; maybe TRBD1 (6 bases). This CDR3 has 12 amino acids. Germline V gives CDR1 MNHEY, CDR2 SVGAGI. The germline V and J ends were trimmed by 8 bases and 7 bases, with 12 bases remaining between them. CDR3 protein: CASGSGQNEQFF. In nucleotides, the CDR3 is TGTGCCAGCGGGAGCGGACAGAATGAGCAGTTCTTC.

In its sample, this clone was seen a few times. CDR3 residues: CASSYGQGSNEQYF. The CDR3 DNA sequence: TGTGCCAGCAGTTACGGACAGGGCAGCAACGAGCAGTACTTC. The chain links TRBV6-6 to TRBJ2-7; TRBD1 matches 8 bases. The CDR3 extends over 14 amino acids. The ends lost 2 bases at V and 5 bases at J; junction bases unmatched: 5. CDR1 is MNHNY and CDR2 is SVGAGI in the germline V gene (reference sequence).

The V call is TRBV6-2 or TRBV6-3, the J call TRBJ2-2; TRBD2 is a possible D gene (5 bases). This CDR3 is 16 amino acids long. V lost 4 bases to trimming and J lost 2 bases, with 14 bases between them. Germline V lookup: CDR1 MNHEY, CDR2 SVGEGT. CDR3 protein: CASSLGWTLNTGELFF. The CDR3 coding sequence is TGTGCCAGCAGTTTGGGCTGGACTTTAAACACCGGGGAGCTGTTTTTT.

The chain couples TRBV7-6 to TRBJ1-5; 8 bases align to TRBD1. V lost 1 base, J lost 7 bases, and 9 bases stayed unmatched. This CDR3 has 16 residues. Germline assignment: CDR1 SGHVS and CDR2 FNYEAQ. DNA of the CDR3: TGTGCCAGCAGCTTAGAAGTCGGCAGGGGGCAACAGCCCCAGCATTTT. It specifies CASSLEVGRGQQPQHF.

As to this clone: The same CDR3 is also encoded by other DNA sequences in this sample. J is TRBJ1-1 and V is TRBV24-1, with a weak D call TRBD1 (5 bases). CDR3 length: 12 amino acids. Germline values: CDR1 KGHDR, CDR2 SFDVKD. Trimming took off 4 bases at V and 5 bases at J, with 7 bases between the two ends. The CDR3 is CATSDPGTEAFF. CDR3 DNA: TGTGCCACCAGTGACCCAGGGACTGAAGCTTTCTTT.

The CDR3 is CASSFSGASYEQYF. The CDR3 region has the DNA TGTGCCAGCAGTTTCAGCGGGGCCTCCTACGAGCAGTACTTC. The chain employs TRBV6-5 and TRBJ2-7; 7 positions agree with TRBD2. Germline CDR1 MNHEY, CDR2 SVGAGI. The CDR3 length is 14 residues. V lost 4 bases and J lost 0; bases outside the gene matches: 3.

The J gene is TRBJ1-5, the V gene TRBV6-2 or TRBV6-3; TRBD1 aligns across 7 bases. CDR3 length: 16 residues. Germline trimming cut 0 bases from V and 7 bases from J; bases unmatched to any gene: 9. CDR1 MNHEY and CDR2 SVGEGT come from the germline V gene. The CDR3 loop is CASSYSTGLRGQPQHF. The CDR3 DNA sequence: TGTGCCAGCAGTTACTCGACAGGGTTGAGGGGACAGCCCCAGCATTTT.

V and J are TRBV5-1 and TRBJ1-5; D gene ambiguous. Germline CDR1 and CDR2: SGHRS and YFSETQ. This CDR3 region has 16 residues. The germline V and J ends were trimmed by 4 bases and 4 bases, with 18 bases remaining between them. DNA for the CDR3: TGCGCCAGCAGCCGCACCGGGTTGGCTAATAATCAGCCCCAGCATTTT. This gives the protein CASSRTGLANNQPQHF.

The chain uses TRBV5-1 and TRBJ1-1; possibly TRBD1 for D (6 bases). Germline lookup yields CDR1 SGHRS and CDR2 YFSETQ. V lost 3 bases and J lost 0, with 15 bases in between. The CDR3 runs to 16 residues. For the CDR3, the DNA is TGCGCCAGCAGCTGGGGGATTAACAGGGTGAACACTGAAGCTTTCTTT. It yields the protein CASSWGINRVNTEAFF.

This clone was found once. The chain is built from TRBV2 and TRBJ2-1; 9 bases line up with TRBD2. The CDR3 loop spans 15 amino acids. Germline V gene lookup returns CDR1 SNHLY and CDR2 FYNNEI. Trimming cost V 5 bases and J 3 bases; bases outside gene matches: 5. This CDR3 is CASSTTSGHYNEQFF. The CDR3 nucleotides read TGTGCCAGCAGTACCACTAGCGGGCACTACAATGAGCAGTTCTTC. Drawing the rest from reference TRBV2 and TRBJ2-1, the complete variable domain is EPEVTQTPSHQVTQMGQEVILRCVPISNHLYFYWYRQILGQKVEFLVSFYNNEISEKSEIFDDQFSVERPDGSNFTLKIRSTKLEDSAMYFCASSTTSGHYNEQFFGPGTRLTVL.

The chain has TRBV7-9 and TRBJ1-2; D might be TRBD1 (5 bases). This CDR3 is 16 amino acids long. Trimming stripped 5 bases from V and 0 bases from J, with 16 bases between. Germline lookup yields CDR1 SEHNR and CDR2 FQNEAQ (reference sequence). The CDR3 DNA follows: TGTGCCAGCAGCCAGGGCGCCGGGGGGTCTAACTATGGCTACACCTTC. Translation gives CASSQGAGGSNYGYTF.

The CDR3 spells CASSQSSGSPKQYF. The CDR3 nucleotides read TGTGCCAGCAGCCAATCTAGCGGGAGCCCCAAGCAGTATTTT. V usage is TRBV3-1 (or the pseudogene TRBV3-2) and J usage is TRBJ2-3; TRBD2 aligns across 10 bases. V shed 2 bases, J shed 11 bases, and the junction held 7 bases outside the gene matches. The CDR3 runs 14 residues. The germline gives CDR1 LGHDT, CDR2 YNNKEL (reference sequence).

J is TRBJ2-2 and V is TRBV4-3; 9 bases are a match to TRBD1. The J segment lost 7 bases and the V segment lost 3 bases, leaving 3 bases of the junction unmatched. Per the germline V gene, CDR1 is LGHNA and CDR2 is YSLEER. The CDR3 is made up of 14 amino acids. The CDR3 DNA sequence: TGCGCCAGCAGCCAGGGGACAGGGATCGGGGAGCTGTTTTTT. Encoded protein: CASSQGTGIGELFF.

CDR3 bases: TGTGCCAGCAGTTTGGGACAGGGTTACCTTGGGGAAAAACTGTTTTTT. Protein product: CASSLGQGYLGEKLFF. This sequence joins TRBV28 and TRBJ1-4; 9 positions match TRBD1. The germline V gene has CDR1 MDHEN and CDR2 SYDVKM. The CDR3 sequence is 16 residues long. V shed 3 bases and J 8 bases; nucleotides not matched to a gene: 10.